These 27 T cell receptor beta chains were sequenced from one sample in a study of regulatory T cells in long-lasting Graves disease. TCR beta libraries were built with iRepertoire HTBI primers and Arm-PCR of CDR3 regions. TCRdb reprocessed the multiplex PCR reads with MiXCR, giving one entry per CDR3 protein. The sample carries fewer than 600,000 distinct CDR3 sequences, approximately 23% recorded once. Stated time point: persistent/refractory GD, antithyroid drugs over 5 years with positive TRAb. From RNA extracted from PBMCs, the TCR library was made. Sequencing was performed on peripheral blood mononuclear cells (PBMCs), taken when the disease was refractory, from a patient treated with antithyroid drugs. These receptors were obtained from a female donor with Graves disease.

The rearrangement links TRBV19 to TRBJ2-5, with D perhaps matching TRBD1 (5 bases). The germline CDR1 and CDR2 sequences are LNHDA and SQIVND (reference sequence). This CDR3 is 16 amino acids long. V lost 3 bases, J lost 5 bases, and 19 bases lay in between. The CDR3 bases are TGTGCCAGTAGTATTTCGGCAGGGAATCATTTGGAGACCCAGTACTTC. This gives the protein CASSISAGNHLETQYF.

This clonotype was seen more than once but under ten times. Here the CDR3 reads CASSLVSVRGEQYF. CDR3 nucleotide sequence: TGTGCCAGCAGTTTAGTATCGGTCCGCGGCGAGCAGTACTTC. The genes are TRBV27 and TRBJ2-7, with D unresolved. This CDR3 has 14 amino acids. The V end lost 2 bases, the J end lost 6 bases, and 14 bases lay between the germline ends. Germline V lookup: CDR1 MNHEY, CDR2 SMNVEV (reference sequence).

Ten or more counts support this clonotype. The rearrangement uses TRBV6-5 and TRBJ2-7; no clear D gene. Germline CDR1 and CDR2: MNHEY and SVGAGI. With 2 bases removed from V and 2 bases from J, the gap between germline ends came to 7 bases. The CDR3 consists of 13 residues. The DNA of the CDR3 is TGTGCCAGCAGTTACCTTGGACCCTACGAGCAGTACTTC. Amino acids: CASSYLGPYEQYF.

Only a few counts were recorded for this clonotype. The chain recombines TRBV19 with TRBJ1-2, with 8 bases fitting TRBD1. From germline, CDR1 is LNHDA and CDR2 SQIVND (reference sequence). J lost 6 bases, V lost 8 bases, and 2 bases had no gene match. There are 11 residues in the CDR3. This CDR3 reads CASRTGHGYTF. CDR3 DNA sequence: TGTGCCAGTCGGACAGGGCATGGCTACACCTTC.

Worth noting for this clonotype: This clone may be a read error of a much larger clone one base away. The rearrangement uses TRBV5-1 and TRBJ1-4, with 7 bases aligning to TRBD1. CDR3 size: 13 residues. CDR1 and CDR2 (germline): SGHRS, YFSETQ. Written as DNA, the CDR3 is TGCGCCGGCAGCTCCGGGACAGTCGAAAAACTGTTTTTT. Its protein is CAGSSGTVEKLFF.

This clonotype showed up many times. In nucleotides, the CDR3 is TGTGCCAGCAGCTTACCTACTTTAGCGGGAGGGAGGGAGACCCAGTACTTC. Protein product: CASSLPTLAGGRETQYF. The gene calls are TRBV7-2 and TRBJ2-5; TRBD2 aligns across 11 bases. After removal of 2 bases from V and 5 bases from J, the junction contained 10 bases not matched to a gene. The CDR3 extends over 17 amino acids. CDR1 is SGHTA, CDR2 FQGNSA, per germline.

Many counts were recorded for this clonotype. The J gene is TRBJ1-3, the V gene TRBV28; no clear D gene. The CDR3 loop spans 14 amino acids. The V end was cut by 5 bases, the J end by 3 bases, with 11 bases between. CDR1 and CDR2 (germline): MDHEN, SYDVKM. CDR3 amino acids: CASSLLLGGNTIYF. In DNA, the CDR3 is TGTGCCAGCAGTCTCCTCCTGGGTGGAAACACCATATATTTT.

The chain is built from TRBV19 and TRBJ2-7, with 8 nucleotides matching TRBD1. This CDR3 region has 18 residues. Germline loops: CDR1 LNHDA, CDR2 SQIVND (reference sequence). Unmatched junction bases numbered 20, after V lost 8 bases and J lost 2 bases. In DNA form, the CDR3 reads TGTGCCAGTGGCGGGATCGGGACAGGCCGACCCGGGACCTACGAGCAGTACTTC. Protein: CASGGIGTGRPGTYEQYF.

This clonotype was picked up many times. This chain joins TRBV15 and TRBJ1-4; D perhaps matches TRBD1 (6 bases). The CDR3 length is 14 residues. Per the germline V gene, CDR1 is LNHNV and CDR2 is YYDKDF (reference sequence). The germline V and J ends were trimmed by 3 bases and 10 bases, with 15 bases remaining between them. Here the CDR3 reads CATSSENRDRKLFF. DNA of the CDR3: TGTGCCACCAGCAGCGAGAACAGGGACCGAAAACTGTTTTTT.

This clonotype was observed many times. This chain connects TRBV28 to TRBJ2-7; D remains unclear. The CDR3 runs 13 residues. The V end was cut by 2 bases, the J end by 6 bases, with 11 bases between. Germline CDR1 and CDR2: MDHEN and SYDVKM. The CDR3 loop reads CASSLPDVGEQYF. The CDR3 DNA is TGTGCCAGCAGTTTACCGGATGTAGGCGAGCAGTACTTC.

The CDR3 spells CASSFQGSNEQFF. In DNA form, the CDR3 reads TGCGCCAGCAGCTTTCAGGGATCGAATGAGCAGTTCTTC. The V call is TRBV5-1, the J call TRBJ2-1; D is perhaps TRBD1 (5 bases). CDR3 length equals 13 residues. Germline loops: CDR1 SGHRS, CDR2 YFSETQ. V dropped 2 bases and J dropped 7 bases, with 10 bases sitting between them.

This clonotype appeared a few times. This rearrangement joins TRBV18 to TRBJ1-2; D uncertain. Germline lookup yields CDR1 KGHSH and CDR2 LQKENI. V shed 0 bases and J shed 5 bases, with 13 bases lying between them. The length of the CDR3 is 15 residues. The CDR3 DNA follows: TGTGCCAGCTCACCACCGGTGGCTAAGTTATATGGCTACACCTTC. As protein: CASSPPVAKLYGYTF.

This clonotype was found a few times. With only one base between it and a far larger clone, this is likely a read error. V usage is TRBV3-1 and J usage is TRBJ2-7; TRBD1 is a possible D gene (6 bases). Trimming removed 4 bases at V and 3 bases at J, with 10 bases between. The CDR3 runs to 13 residues. Germline V gene sequence: CDR1 LGHDT, CDR2 YNNKEL (reference sequence). CDR3 region: CASSLTGFYEQYF. The CDR3 region has the DNA TGTGCCAGCAGCCTCACAGGGTTCTACGAGCAGTACTTC.

This chain links TRBV12-3 or TRBV12-4 with TRBJ1-2; possibly TRBD1 for D (6 bases). The CDR3 length is 15 residues. Trimming took off 4 bases at V and 8 bases at J, with 20 bases between the two ends. The CDR3 sequence: CASSYAGTPSSGYTF. For the CDR3, the DNA is TGTGCCAGCAGTTATGCCGGGACACCCTCGTCGGGCTACACCTTC.

A word on this clonotype: A read error may be the cause here, since a much bigger clone is one base away. This sequence joins TRBV2 and TRBJ1-3; D remains ambiguous. This CDR3 spans 18 amino acids. Germline V gene data show CDR1 as SNHLY and CDR2 as FYNNEI. In DNA form, the CDR3 reads TGTGCCAGCAGTCTCGAACCCCCCAGATCAGGTGGTGGAAACACCATGTATTTT. Translated: CASSLEPPRSGGGNTMYF.

The DNA for the CDR3 is TGTGCCAGCAGTTCGGACTTCCTTCGGTCCTACGAGCAGTACTTC. Protein sequence: CASSSDFLRSYEQYF. The chain employs TRBV28 and TRBJ2-7; a weak D match, TRBD2 (5 bases). CDR1 and CDR2 from the germline V gene are MDHEN and SYDVKM. This CDR3 spans 15 amino acids. The V gene lost 4 bases and the J gene lost 1 base, with 14 bases spanning the gap. The full variable domain, completed using reference TRBV28 and TRBJ2-7, is DVKVTQSSRYLVKRTGEKVFLECVQDMDHENMFWYRQDPGLGLRLIYFSYDVKMKEKGDIPEGYSVSREKKERFSLILESASTNQTSMYLCASSSDFLRSYEQYFGPGTRLTVT.

This clonotype was observed a handful of times. The V call is TRBV11-3, the J call TRBJ2-7; 7 nucleotides line up with TRBD1. The V and J ends lost 4 bases and 7 bases, in that order; junction bases with no gene match: 10. In germline, CDR1 is SGHNT, CDR2 YENEEA. The CDR3 runs to 14 residues. The CDR3 DNA reads as TGTGCCAGCAGCTCCGGGACAGAGGACGATGAGCAGTACTTC. Protein sequence: CASSSGTEDDEQYF. The full variable domain, its missing parts supplied by reference TRBV11-3 and TRBJ2-7, is EAGVVQSPRYKIIEKKQPVAFWCNPISGHNTLYWYLQNLGQGPELLIRYENEEAVDDSQLPKDRFSAERLKGVDSTLKIQPAELGDSAVYLCASSSGTEDDEQYFGPGTRLTVT.

This clonotype has ten or more counts. The gene calls are TRBV6-2 or TRBV6-3 and TRBJ2-7; D possibly corresponds to TRBD1 (6 bases). Between the trimmed V and J ends, which lost 5 bases and 0 bases, there was a span of 14 bases. The V gene's germline CDR1 is MNHEY and CDR2 SVGEGT. There are 15 residues in the CDR3. CDR3 sequence: CASSDGQLSSYEQYF. The CDR3 DNA reads as TGTGCCAGCAGTGATGGACAGTTGAGCTCCTACGAGCAGTACTTC.

This clonotype turned up a few times. The chain links TRBV11-1 to TRBJ2-2; TRBD2 is a possible D gene (5 bases). CDR1 and CDR2 from the germline V gene are SGHAT and FQDESV (reference sequence). V was trimmed by 4 bases and J by 3 bases, leaving 21 bases between them. This CDR3 has 18 amino acids. This CDR3 reads CASSSEPDRNGDTGELFF. CDR3 DNA: TGTGCCAGCAGCTCAGAACCAGACCGGAACGGGGACACCGGGGAGCTGTTTTTT.

At least ten counts were recorded for this clonotype. V is TRBV20-1 and J is TRBJ2-7, with D tentatively TRBD1 or TRBD2 (7 bases each). Germline CDR1 reads DFQATT; CDR2 reads SNEGSKA (reference sequence). V gave up 0 bases and J gave up 9 bases, with 18 bases separating them. The CDR3 extends over 14 amino acids. CDR3 loop: CSARDATGSGGQYF. The CDR3 DNA is TGCAGTGCTAGAGACGCGACAGGGTCGGGAGGGCAGTACTTC.

This clonotype was counted at least ten times. The chain links TRBV12-3 or TRBV12-4 to TRBJ2-2, with D hard to call. V lost 6 bases, J lost 6 bases, and 11 bases lay in between. This CDR3 contains 13 residues. The chain's CDR3 is CASSLVYAGELFF. In nucleotides, the CDR3 is TGTGCCAGCAGCCTGGTCTACGCCGGGGAGCTGTTTTTT.

Turning to this clonotype: Being one base from a much bigger clone, this may be a read error. The J gene is TRBJ2-7, the V gene TRBV20-1; 7 bases map to TRBD1. The germline CDR1 and CDR2 sequences are DFQATT and SNEGSKA (reference sequence). The CDR3 is made up of 16 amino acids. Written as DNA, the CDR3 is TGCAGTGCTAGAGATAGTGGCCAGGGGGTCGCCTACGAGCGGTACTTC. Protein product: CSARDSGQGVAYERYF.

This clonotype was observed many times. The chain uses TRBV3-1 and TRBJ1-5; maybe TRBD1 (5 bases). The CDR3 contains 14 residues. V was cut by 1 base and J by 1 base, with 5 bases left in between. Germline loops: CDR1 LGHDT, CDR2 YNNKEL (reference sequence). The CDR3 reads CASSQGTSNQPQHF. DNA for the CDR3: TGTGCCAGCAGCCAAGGGACAAGCAATCAGCCCCAGCATTTT.

As concerns this clonotype: A much larger clonotype is one base distant, so this may be a read error. CDR3 nucleotides: TGTGCCAACAGTCGGATTAGCGGGGGGCCCCCTTACGAGCAGTACTTC. Protein: CANSRISGGPPYEQYF. The rearrangement uses TRBV28 and TRBJ2-7; TRBD2 agrees at 10 bases. In germline, CDR1 is MDHEN, CDR2 SYDVKM. The CDR3 runs 16 residues.

At least ten counts were recorded for this clonotype. This chain joins TRBV2 and TRBJ2-4, with 8 positions matching TRBD1. Trimming removed 2 bases from V and 2 bases from J; junction bases left unmatched: 2. Germline V gene lookup returns CDR1 SNHLY and CDR2 FYNNEI. CDR3 length equals 15 residues. The CDR3 is CASSEQGASKNIQYF. The CDR3 region has the DNA TGTGCCAGCAGTGAACAGGGGGCCTCCAAAAACATTCAGTACTTC.

This clonotype turned up a few times. The rearrangement uses TRBV10-1 and TRBJ2-7; 12 positions agree with TRBD2. The CDR3 extends over 20 amino acids. CDR1 is WNHNN, CDR2 SYGVQD, per germline (reference sequence). V lost 5 bases and J lost 0; bases outside the gene matches: 17. Here the CDR3 reads CASSSRELAGGPLSSYEQYF. CDR3 coding DNA: TGCGCCAGCAGTTCCCGAGAACTAGCGGGAGGACCCCTGAGCTCCTACGAGCAGTACTTC.

Many counts were recorded for this clonotype. CDR3: CASSAGEGTEDEQYF. CDR3 nucleotide sequence: TGTGCCAGCAGCGCAGGGGAAGGGACCGAAGACGAGCAGTACTTC. The J gene is TRBJ2-7, the V gene TRBV28, with TRBD1 as a possible D gene (6 bases). Germline V gene data show CDR1 as MDHEN and CDR2 as SYDVKM. The CDR3 sequence is 15 residues long. Trimming stripped 6 bases from V and 5 bases from J, with 20 bases between.